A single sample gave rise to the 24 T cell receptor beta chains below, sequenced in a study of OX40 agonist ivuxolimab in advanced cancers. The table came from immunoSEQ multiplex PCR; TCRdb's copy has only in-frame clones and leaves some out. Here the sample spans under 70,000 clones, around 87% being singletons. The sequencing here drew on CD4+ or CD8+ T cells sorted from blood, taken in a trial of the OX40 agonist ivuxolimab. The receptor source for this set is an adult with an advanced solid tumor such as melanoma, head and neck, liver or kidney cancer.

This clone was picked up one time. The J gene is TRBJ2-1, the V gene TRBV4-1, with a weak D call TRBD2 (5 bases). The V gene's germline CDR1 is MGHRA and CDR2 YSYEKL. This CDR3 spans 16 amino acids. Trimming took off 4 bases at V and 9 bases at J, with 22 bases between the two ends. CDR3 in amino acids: CASSPTATRRGGEQFF. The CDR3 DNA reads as TGCGCCAGCAGCCCCACAGCCACACGCCGGGGTGGTGAGCAGTTCTTC.

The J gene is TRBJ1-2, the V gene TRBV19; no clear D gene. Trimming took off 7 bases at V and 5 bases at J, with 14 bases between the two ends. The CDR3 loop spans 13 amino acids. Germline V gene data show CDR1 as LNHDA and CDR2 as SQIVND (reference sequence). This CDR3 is CASTKTPGYGYTF. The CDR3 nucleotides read TGTGCCAGTACCAAAACTCCGGGTTATGGCTACACCTTC.

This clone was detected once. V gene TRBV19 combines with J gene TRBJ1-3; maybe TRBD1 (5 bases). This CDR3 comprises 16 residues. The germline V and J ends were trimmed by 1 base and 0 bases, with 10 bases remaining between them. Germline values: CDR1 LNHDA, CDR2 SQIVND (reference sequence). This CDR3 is CASSIGGRSSGNTIYF. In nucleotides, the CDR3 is TGTGCCAGTAGTATAGGGGGCAGGAGCTCTGGAAACACCATATATTTT.

In DNA form, the CDR3 reads TGTGCCAGCAGTATACAACAGGGACCCCAGCATTTT. Amino acid sequence: CASSIQQGPQHF. The chain is built from TRBV6-5 and TRBJ1-5; maybe TRBD1 (6 bases). CDR1 is MNHEY and CDR2 is SVGAGI in the germline V gene. This CDR3 spans 12 amino acids. V was trimmed by 5 bases and J by 10 bases, leaving 12 bases between them.

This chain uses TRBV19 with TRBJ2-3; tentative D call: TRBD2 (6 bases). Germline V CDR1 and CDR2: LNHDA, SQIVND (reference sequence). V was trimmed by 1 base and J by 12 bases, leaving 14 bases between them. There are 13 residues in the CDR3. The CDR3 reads CASSIGAGAKQYF. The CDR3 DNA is TGTGCCAGTAGTATAGGAGCGGGTGCTAAACAGTATTTT.

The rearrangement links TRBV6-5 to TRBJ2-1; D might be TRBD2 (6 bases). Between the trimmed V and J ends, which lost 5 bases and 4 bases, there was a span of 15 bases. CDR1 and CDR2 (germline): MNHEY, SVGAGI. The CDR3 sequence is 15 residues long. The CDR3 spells CASSTVEGRYNEQFF. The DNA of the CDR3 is TGTGCCAGCAGTACCGTGGAGGGGAGATACAATGAGCAGTTCTTC.

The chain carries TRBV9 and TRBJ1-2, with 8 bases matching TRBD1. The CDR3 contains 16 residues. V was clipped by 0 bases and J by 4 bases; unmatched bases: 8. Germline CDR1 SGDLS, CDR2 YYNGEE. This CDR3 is CASSVGAGGASYGYTF. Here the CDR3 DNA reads TGTGCCAGCAGCGTAGGGGCAGGGGGCGCGAGCTATGGCTACACCTTC.

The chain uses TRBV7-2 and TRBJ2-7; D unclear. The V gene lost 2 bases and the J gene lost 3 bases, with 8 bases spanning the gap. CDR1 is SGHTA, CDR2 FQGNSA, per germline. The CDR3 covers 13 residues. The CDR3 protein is CASSLSASYEQYF. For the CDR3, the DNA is TGTGCCAGCAGCTTATCTGCTAGCTACGAGCAGTACTTC.

CDR3 sequence: CASSLMGQGNSPLHF. In DNA, the CDR3 is TGTGCCAGCAGCTTAATGGGACAGGGAAATTCACCCCTCCACTTT. V gene TRBV7-9 combines with J gene TRBJ1-6; 9 bases agree with TRBD1. The germline gives CDR1 SEHNR, CDR2 FQNEAQ (reference sequence). J lost 7 bases, V lost 2 bases, and 3 bases had no gene match. The CDR3 runs to 15 residues.

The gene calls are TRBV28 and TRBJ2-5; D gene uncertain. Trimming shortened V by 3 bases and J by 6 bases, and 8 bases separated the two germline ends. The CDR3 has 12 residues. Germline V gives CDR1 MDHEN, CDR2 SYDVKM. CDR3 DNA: TGTGCCAGCAGTTTTTCGAGAAAGACCCAGTACTTC. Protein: CASSFSRKTQYF. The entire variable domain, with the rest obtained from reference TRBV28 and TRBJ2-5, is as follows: DVKVTQSSRYLVKRTGEKVFLECVQDMDHENMFWYRQDPGLGLRLIYFSYDVKMKEKGDIPEGYSVSREKKERFSLILESASTNQTSMYLCASSFSRKTQYFGPGTRLLVL.

CDR3 sequence: CASSLPSGSLYNEQFF. CDR3 in DNA: TGTGCCAGCAGCTTGCCTAGCGGGAGTCTGTACAATGAGCAGTTCTTC. The J gene is TRBJ2-1, the V gene TRBV5-4; 10 bases agree with TRBD2. J lost 4 bases, V lost 1 base, and 5 bases had no gene match. This CDR3 contains 16 residues. CDR1 and CDR2 (germline): SGHNT, YYREEE (reference sequence).

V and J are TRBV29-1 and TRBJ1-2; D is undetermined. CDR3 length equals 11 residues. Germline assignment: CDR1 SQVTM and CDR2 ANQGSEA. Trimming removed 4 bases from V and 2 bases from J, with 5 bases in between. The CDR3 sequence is CSVVSNYGYTF. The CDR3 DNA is TGCAGCGTTGTGTCCAACTATGGCTACACCTTC. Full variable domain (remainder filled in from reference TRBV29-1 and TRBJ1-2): SAVISQKPSRDICQRGTSLTIQCQVDSQVTMMFWYRQQPGQSLTLIATANQGSEATYESGFVIDKFPISRPNLTFSTLTVSNMSPEDSSIYLCSVVSNYGYTFGSGTRLTVV.

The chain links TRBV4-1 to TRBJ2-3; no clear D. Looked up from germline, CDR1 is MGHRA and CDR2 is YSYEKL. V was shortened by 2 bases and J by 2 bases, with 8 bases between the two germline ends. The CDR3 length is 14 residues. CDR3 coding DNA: TGCGCCAGCAGCCAACCCCAGAACACAGATACGCAGTATTTT. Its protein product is CASSQPQNTDTQYF.

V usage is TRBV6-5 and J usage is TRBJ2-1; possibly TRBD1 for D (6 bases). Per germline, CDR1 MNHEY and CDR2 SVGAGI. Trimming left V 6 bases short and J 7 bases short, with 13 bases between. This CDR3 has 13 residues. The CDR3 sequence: CASSYREGNEQFF. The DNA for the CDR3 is TGTGCCAGCAGCTACAGGGAAGGGAATGAGCAGTTCTTC.

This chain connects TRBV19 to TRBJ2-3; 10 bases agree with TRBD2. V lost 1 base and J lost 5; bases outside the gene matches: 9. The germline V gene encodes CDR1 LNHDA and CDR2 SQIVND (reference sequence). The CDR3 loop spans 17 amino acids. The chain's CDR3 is CASSIALAGAFQDTQYF. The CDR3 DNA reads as TGTGCCAGTAGTATAGCCCTAGCGGGGGCCTTTCAAGATACGCAGTATTTT.

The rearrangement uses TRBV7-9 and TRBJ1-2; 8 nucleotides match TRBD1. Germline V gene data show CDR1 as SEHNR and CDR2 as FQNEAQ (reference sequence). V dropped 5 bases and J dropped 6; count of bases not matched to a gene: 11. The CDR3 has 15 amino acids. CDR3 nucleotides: TGTGCCAGCAGCGAACAGGGGGACTGGTCAAATGGCTACACCTTC. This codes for CASSEQGDWSNGYTF.

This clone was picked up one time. CDR3 nucleotides: TGTGCCAGCAGCTTCATGGGGGCACGGGTCCATCGGGAGCTGTTTTTT. This sequence encodes CASSFMGARVHRELFF. This chain uses TRBV7-8 with TRBJ2-2; the D gene is possibly TRBD1 (6 bases). CDR3 length: 16 amino acids. The V end lost 3 bases, the J end lost 9 bases, and 20 bases lay between the germline ends. CDR1 and CDR2 from the germline V gene are SGHVS and FQNEAQ.

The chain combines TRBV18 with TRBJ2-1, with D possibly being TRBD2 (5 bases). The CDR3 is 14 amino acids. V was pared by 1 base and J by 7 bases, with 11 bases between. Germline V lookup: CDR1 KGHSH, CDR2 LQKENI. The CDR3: CASSPLATVNEQFF. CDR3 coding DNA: TGTGCCAGCTCACCACTAGCGACGGTAAATGAGCAGTTCTTC.

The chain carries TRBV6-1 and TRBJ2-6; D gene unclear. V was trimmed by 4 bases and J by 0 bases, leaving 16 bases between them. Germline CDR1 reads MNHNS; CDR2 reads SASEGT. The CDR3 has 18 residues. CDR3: CASSVWAVLGSGANVLTF. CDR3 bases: TGTGCCAGCAGTGTATGGGCGGTATTAGGCTCTGGGGCCAACGTCCTGACTTTC.

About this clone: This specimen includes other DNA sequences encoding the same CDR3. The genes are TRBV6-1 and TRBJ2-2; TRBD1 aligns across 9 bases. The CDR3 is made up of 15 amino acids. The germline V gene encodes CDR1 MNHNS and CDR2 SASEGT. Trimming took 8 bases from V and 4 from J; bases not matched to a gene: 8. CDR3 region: CASDRGGLSTGELFF. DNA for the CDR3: TGTGCCAGCGACAGGGGGGGTTTGAGCACCGGGGAGCTGTTTTTT.

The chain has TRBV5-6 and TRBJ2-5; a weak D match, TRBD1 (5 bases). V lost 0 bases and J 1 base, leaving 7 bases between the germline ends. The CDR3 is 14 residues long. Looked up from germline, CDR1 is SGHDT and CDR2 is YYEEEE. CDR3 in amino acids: CASSLVQVQETQYF. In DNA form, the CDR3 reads TGTGCCAGCAGCTTGGTACAGGTCCAAGAGACCCAGTACTTC.

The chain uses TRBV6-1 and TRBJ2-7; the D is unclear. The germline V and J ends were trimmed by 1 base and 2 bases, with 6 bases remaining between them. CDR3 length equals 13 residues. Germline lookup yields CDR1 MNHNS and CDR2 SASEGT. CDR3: CASSEGQPYEQYF. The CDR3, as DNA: TGTGCCAGCAGTGAAGGGCAGCCCTACGAGCAGTACTTC.

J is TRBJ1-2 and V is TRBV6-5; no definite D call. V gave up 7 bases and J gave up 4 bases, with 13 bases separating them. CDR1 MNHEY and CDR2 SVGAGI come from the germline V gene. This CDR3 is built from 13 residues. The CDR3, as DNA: TGTGCCAGCAAAAGAAGCTCCGGCTATGGCTACACCTTC. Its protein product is CASKRSSGYGYTF.

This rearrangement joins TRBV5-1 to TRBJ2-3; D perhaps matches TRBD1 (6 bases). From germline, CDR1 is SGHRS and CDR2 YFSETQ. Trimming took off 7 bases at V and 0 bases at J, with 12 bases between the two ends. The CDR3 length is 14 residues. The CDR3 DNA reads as TGCGCCAGCGGACTGGACAGTAGCACAGATACGCAGTATTTT. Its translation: CASGLDSSTDTQYF.